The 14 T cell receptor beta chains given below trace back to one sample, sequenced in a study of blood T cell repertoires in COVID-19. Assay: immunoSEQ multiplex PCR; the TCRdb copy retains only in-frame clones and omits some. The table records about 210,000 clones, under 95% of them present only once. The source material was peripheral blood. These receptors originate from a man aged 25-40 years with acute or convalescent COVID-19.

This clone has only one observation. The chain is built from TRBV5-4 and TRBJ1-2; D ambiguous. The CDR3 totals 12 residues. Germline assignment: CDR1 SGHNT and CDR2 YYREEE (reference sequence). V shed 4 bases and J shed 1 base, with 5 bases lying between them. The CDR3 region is CASSVINYGYTF. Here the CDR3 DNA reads TGTGCCAGCAGCGTAATTAACTATGGCTACACCTTC.

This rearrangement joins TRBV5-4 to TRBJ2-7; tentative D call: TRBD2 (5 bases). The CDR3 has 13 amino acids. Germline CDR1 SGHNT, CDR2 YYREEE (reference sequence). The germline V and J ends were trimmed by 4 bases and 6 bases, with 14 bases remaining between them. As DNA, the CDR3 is TGTGCCAGCAGCCCTAATCGGGGTATCGAGCAGTACTTC. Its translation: CASSPNRGIEQYF.

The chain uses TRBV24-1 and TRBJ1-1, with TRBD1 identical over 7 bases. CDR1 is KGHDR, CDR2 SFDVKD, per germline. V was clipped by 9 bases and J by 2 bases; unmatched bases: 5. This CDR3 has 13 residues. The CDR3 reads CATERQGNTEAFF. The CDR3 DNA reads TGTGCCACCGAAAGACAGGGTAACACTGAAGCTTTCTTT.

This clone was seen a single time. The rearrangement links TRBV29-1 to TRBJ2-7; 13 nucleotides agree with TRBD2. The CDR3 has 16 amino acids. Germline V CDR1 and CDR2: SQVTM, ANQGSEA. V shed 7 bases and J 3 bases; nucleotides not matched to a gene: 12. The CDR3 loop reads CSGYMVTSGGNYEQYF. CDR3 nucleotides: TGCAGCGGGTACATGGTGACTAGCGGGGGGAACTACGAGCAGTACTTC.

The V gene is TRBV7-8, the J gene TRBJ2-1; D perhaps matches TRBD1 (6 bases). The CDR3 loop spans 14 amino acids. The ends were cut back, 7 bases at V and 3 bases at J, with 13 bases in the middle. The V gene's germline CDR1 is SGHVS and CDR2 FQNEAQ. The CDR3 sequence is CASTLLDSYNEQFF. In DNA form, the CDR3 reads TGTGCCAGCACCCTACTGGACAGCTACAATGAGCAGTTCTTC.

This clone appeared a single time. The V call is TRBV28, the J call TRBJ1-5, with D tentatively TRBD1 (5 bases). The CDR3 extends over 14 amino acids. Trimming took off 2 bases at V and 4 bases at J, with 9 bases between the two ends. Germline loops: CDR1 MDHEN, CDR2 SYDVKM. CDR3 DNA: TGTGCCAGCAGTTTACCTGGGGGGAATCAGCCCCAGCATTTT. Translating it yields CASSLPGGNQPQHF. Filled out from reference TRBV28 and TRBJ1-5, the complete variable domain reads DVKVTQSSRYLVKRTGEKVFLECVQDMDHENMFWYRQDPGLGLRLIYFSYDVKMKEKGDIPEGYSVSREKKERFSLILESASTNQTSMYLCASSLPGGNQPQHFGDGTRLSIL.

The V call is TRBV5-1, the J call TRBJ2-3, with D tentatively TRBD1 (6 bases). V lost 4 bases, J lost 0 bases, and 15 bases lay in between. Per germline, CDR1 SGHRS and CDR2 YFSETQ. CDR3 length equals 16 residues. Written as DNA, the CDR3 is TGCGCCAGCAGCCAGATGGGGGCCGGTAGCACAGATACGCAGTATTTT. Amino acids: CASSQMGAGSTDTQYF. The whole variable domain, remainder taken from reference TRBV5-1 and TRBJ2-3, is KAGVTQTPRYLIKTRGQQVTLSCSPISGHRSVSWYQQTPGQGLQFLFEYFSETQRNKGNFPGRFSGRQFSNSRSEMNVSTLELGDSALYLCASSQMGAGSTDTQYFGPGTRLTVL.

The CDR3 here is CASSPTSGTDTQYF. DNA for the CDR3: TGTGCCAGCTCACCTACTAGCGGCACAGATACGCAGTATTTT. The chain has TRBV18 and TRBJ2-3; 7 bases line up with TRBD2. This CDR3 region has 14 residues. Germline-derived CDR1 and CDR2 are KGHSH and LQKENI. After removal of 3 bases from V and 1 base from J, the junction contained 1 base not matched to a gene.

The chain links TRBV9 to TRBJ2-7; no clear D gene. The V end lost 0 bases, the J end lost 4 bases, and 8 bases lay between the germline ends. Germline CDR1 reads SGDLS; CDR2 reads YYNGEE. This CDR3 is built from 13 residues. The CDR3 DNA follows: TGTGCCAGCAGCGTAGGGATCGGGTACGAGCAGTACTTC. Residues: CASSVGIGYEQYF.

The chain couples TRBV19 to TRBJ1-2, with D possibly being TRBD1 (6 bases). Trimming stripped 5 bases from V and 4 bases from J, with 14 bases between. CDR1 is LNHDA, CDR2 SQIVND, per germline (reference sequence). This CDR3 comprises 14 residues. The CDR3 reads CASSPKQGPYGYTF. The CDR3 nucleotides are TGTGCCAGTAGTCCTAAACAGGGACCCTATGGCTACACCTTC. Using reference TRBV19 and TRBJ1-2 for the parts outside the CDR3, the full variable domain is DGGITQSPKYLFRKEGQNVTLSCEQNLNHDAMYWYRQDPGQGLRLIYYSQIVNDFQKGDIAEGYSVSREKKESFPLTVTSAQKNPTAFYLCASSPKQGPYGYTFGSGTRLTVV.

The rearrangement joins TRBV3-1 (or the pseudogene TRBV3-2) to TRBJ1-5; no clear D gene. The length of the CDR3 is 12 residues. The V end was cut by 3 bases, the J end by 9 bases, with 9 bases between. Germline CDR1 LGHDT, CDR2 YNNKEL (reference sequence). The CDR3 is CASSQWGGPQHF. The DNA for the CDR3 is TGTGCCAGCAGCCAGTGGGGAGGGCCCCAGCATTTT.

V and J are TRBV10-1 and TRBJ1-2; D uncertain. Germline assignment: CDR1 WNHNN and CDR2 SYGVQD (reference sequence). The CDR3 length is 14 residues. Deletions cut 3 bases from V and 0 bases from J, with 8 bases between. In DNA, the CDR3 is TGCGCCAGCAGTGACGGGATAGCTAACTATGGCTACACCTTC. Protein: CASSDGIANYGYTF.

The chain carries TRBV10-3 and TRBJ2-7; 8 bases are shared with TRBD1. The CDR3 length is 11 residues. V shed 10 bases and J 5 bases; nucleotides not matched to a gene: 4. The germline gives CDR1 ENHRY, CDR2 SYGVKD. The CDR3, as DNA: TGTGCCACCGGACAGGGTGACGAGCAGTACTTC. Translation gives CATGQGDEQYF.

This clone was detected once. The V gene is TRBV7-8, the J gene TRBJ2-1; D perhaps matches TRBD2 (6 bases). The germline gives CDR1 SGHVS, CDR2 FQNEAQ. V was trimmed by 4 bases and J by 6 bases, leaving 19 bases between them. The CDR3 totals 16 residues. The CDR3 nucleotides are TGTGCCAGCAGCTCTCCTCTAGCGAACCTGGGCAATGAGCAGTTCTTC. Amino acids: CASSSPLANLGNEQFF. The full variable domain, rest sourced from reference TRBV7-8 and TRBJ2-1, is GAGVSQSPRYKVAKRGQDVALRCDPISGHVSLFWYQQALGQGPEFLTYFQNEAQLDKSGLPSDRFFAERPEGSVSTLKIQRTQQEDSAVYLCASSSPLANLGNEQFFGPGTRLTVL.